This entry features one T cell receptor (beta chain) sequence. This record comes from a study of blood T cell repertoires in COVID-19. Study-level background: Researchers got acute and convalescent COVID-19 samples from the United States, Italy and Spain. The cDNA or gDNA used as material had been derived from T cells, B-cell-depleted T cells, or PBMCs.

In Cohort 3, a recovered donor had either two negative PCRs, clearance, or symptom resolution. Method: immunoSEQ multiplex PCR; TCRdb's copy keeps in-frame clones and lacks some. Seen here are roughly 220,000 clones, almost 85% observed once, and the top ten hold about 15%. Sequencing used PBMCs or T cells enriched from blood (not recorded which). The sequence was obtained from a man between 35 and 55 years old who had recovered from COVID-19.

The CDR3 nucleotides are TGTGCCAGCATTCGCCCGGGACAGGGTGGGGAGCAGTACTTC. It specifies CASIRPGQGGEQYF. The chain couples TRBV28 to TRBJ2-7; TRBD1 agrees at 9 bases. This CDR3 region has 14 residues. The V segment lost 7 bases and the J segment 7 bases; nucleotides outside the gene matches: 11. Germline V lookup: CDR1 MDHEN, CDR2 SYDVKM.